One sample yielded the 19 T cell receptor beta chains listed below, sequenced in a study of blood T cell repertoires in COVID-19. Produced via immunoSEQ multiplex PCR; TCRdb's table is partial and in-frame only. The data contain under 450,000 clones, roughly 87% of them seen just once; the ten biggest clones take up 2.5% to 3%. What was sequenced was PBMCs or T cells enriched from blood (not recorded which). The receptors come from a woman aged 25-40 years who had recovered from COVID-19.

J is TRBJ1-1 and V is TRBV2, with D perhaps TRBD1 (6 bases). The CDR3 totals 13 residues. V was clipped by 3 bases and J by 9 bases, with 14 bases between them. From germline, CDR1 is SNHLY and CDR2 FYNNEI. The CDR3 DNA sequence: TGTGCCAGCAGTGAGGGTTCGTGGGACAAAGCTTTCTTT. This translates into CASSEGSWDKAFF.

The chain couples TRBV19 to TRBJ1-3, with D possibly being TRBD1 (5 bases). The CDR3 covers 14 residues. Trimming removed 4 bases at V and 0 bases at J, with 7 bases between. CDR1 and CDR2 (germline): LNHDA, SQIVND (reference sequence). CDR3: CASSTQVSGNTIYF. The DNA of the CDR3 is TGTGCCAGTAGTACACAGGTCTCTGGAAACACCATATATTTT.

The rearrangement links TRBV5-1 to TRBJ2-5; TRBD1 agrees at 9 bases. From germline, CDR1 is SGHRS and CDR2 YFSETQ. This CDR3 region has 15 residues. Trimming at V came to 2 bases and at J to 2 bases, leaving 4 bases not matched to a gene. The CDR3 is CASSLTGGWQETQYF. The CDR3, as DNA: TGCGCCAGCAGCTTAACAGGGGGCTGGCAAGAGACCCAGTACTTC. Full variable domain (outside the CDR3, taken from reference TRBV5-1 and TRBJ2-5): KAGVTQTPRYLIKTRGQQVTLSCSPISGHRSVSWYQQTPGQGLQFLFEYFSETQRNKGNFPGRFSGRQFSNSRSEMNVSTLELGDSALYLCASSLTGGWQETQYFGPGTRLLVL.

The chain recombines TRBV6-2 or TRBV6-3 with TRBJ2-2; D remains ambiguous. The ends were cut back, 5 bases at V and 6 bases at J, with 10 bases in the middle. The germline V gene has CDR1 MNHEY and CDR2 SVGEGT. This CDR3 comprises 13 residues. The CDR3 region has the DNA TGTGCCAGCAGTGTCGGAGAGTCCGGGGAGCTGTTTTTT. It is translated as CASSVGESGELFF.

The V call is TRBV7-9, the J call TRBJ1-3; D is unresolved. CDR3 length: 13 residues. In germline, CDR1 is SEHNR, CDR2 FQNEAQ (reference sequence). V gave up 4 bases and J gave up 9 bases, with 13 bases separating them. In DNA, the CDR3 is TGTGCCAGCAGCTCGGGTGAGAGCGGCACCATATATTTT. Protein: CASSSGESGTIYF.

The chain employs TRBV20-1 and TRBJ2-7, with unresolved D. Germline V gene lookup returns CDR1 DFQATT and CDR2 SNEGSKA (reference sequence). This CDR3 has 11 residues. V was shortened by 6 bases and J by 5 bases, with 11 bases between the two germline ends. The CDR3 region is CSASGYDEQYF. CDR3 coding DNA: TGCAGTGCCTCAGGTTACGACGAGCAGTACTTC.

This clone occurred a few times. The chain uses TRBV28 and TRBJ1-5, with D possibly TRBD1 on 6 matching bases. Germline V gene data show CDR1 as MDHEN and CDR2 as SYDVKM. The CDR3 is made up of 12 amino acids. The V and J ends lost 6 bases and 7 bases respectively, with 10 bases between them. The CDR3 DNA reads TGTGCCAGCAGCAACAGGGAACAGCCCCAGCATTTT. This translates into CASSNREQPQHF.

The rearrangement joins TRBV19 to TRBJ1-1; D is undetermined. The germline V and J ends were trimmed by 7 bases and 6 bases, with 15 bases remaining between them. Germline V gene lookup returns CDR1 LNHDA and CDR2 SQIVND (reference sequence). The CDR3 is 13 residues long. The CDR3 DNA sequence: TGTGCCAGTAAGGCGGCCAGCCTTTCTGAAGCTTTCTTT. Its translation: CASKAASLSEAFF. The whole variable domain, remainder taken from reference TRBV19 and TRBJ1-1, is DGGITQSPKYLFRKEGQNVTLSCEQNLNHDAMYWYRQDPGQGLRLIYYSQIVNDFQKGDIAEGYSVSREKKESFPLTVTSAQKNPTAFYLCASKAASLSEAFFGQGTRLTVV.

The V and J genes are TRBV18 and TRBJ2-7, with 12 bases aligning to TRBD2. Germline V gene sequence: CDR1 KGHSH, CDR2 LQKENI. V trimming: 5 bases; J trimming: 2 bases; junction bases outside the gene matches: 4. The CDR3 is 15 residues long. CDR3 coding DNA: TGTGCCAGCTCATCCACTAGCGGGGGGACCTACGAGCAGTACTTC. Protein: CASSSTSGGTYEQYF.

The J gene is TRBJ1-4, the V gene TRBV7-9; D not resolved. The length of the CDR3 is 16 residues. V lost 4 bases and J 2 bases, leaving 14 bases between the germline ends. Germline V lookup: CDR1 SEHNR, CDR2 FQNEAQ (reference sequence). As DNA, the CDR3 is TGTGCCAGCAGCTCCCGCACTGCAGCGACTAATGAAAAACTGTTTTTT. Protein sequence: CASSSRTAATNEKLFF.

The chain uses TRBV7-9 and TRBJ2-1, with 10 nucleotides matching TRBD2. This CDR3 comprises 14 residues. V lost 4 bases, J lost 5 bases, and 2 bases stayed unmatched. Germline V lookup: CDR1 SEHNR, CDR2 FQNEAQ (reference sequence). In DNA form, the CDR3 reads TGTGCCAGCAGCTCAGCGGGGGGGAACAATGAGCAGTTCTTC. Amino acid sequence: CASSSAGGNNEQFF.

The genes are TRBV4-1 and TRBJ2-3; 7 bases line up with TRBD1. V shed 1 base and J 0 bases; nucleotides not matched to a gene: 4. Germline V gene sequence: CDR1 MGHRA, CDR2 YSYEKL. The CDR3 is 16 amino acids. Here the CDR3 reads CASSQVRDSSTDTQYF. DNA of the CDR3: TGCGCCAGCAGCCAAGTAAGGGACAGTAGCACAGATACGCAGTATTTT.

The chain is built from TRBV19 and TRBJ1-1; 10 nucleotides agree with TRBD1. There are 15 residues in the CDR3. In germline, CDR1 is LNHDA, CDR2 SQIVND (reference sequence). V shed 4 bases, J shed 6 bases, and the junction held 8 bases outside the gene matches. The DNA for the CDR3 is TGTGCCAGTAGTAAACAGACAGGGGGCGGTTCTGAAGCTTTCTTT. Translation gives CASSKQTGGGSEAFF.

In this sample, this clone turned up a few times. The rearrangement joins TRBV6-5 to TRBJ2-5; tentative D call: TRBD1 (6 bases). CDR3 length equals 16 residues. Per germline, CDR1 MNHEY and CDR2 SVGAGI. The germline V and J ends were trimmed by 4 bases and 7 bases, with 22 bases remaining between them. CDR3 sequence (DNA): TGTGCCAGCAGTTCGAACAGGGTATCAGTGAAGATGACCCAGTACTTC. This codes for CASSSNRVSVKMTQYF.

The chain links TRBV28 to TRBJ2-7, with 7 bases fitting TRBD1. V trimming: 3 bases; J trimming: 5 bases; junction bases outside the gene matches: 10. Germline CDR1 is MDHEN and CDR2 is SYDVKM. There are 15 residues in the CDR3. DNA for the CDR3: TGTGCCAGCAGTTTCACTGGACAGGTCCGGGACGAGCAGTACTTC. Amino acids: CASSFTGQVRDEQYF.

This clone has a handful of counts. This rearrangement joins TRBV5-1 to TRBJ2-3, with D perhaps TRBD2 (6 bases). The CDR3 is 14 amino acids. V was cut by 5 bases and J by 2 bases, with 12 bases left in between. CDR1 and CDR2 from the germline V gene are SGHRS and YFSETQ. The CDR3 nucleotides are TGCGCCAGCAGTAATCGGGGGTTCACAGATACGCAGTATTTT. Translating it yields CASSNRGFTDTQYF. Full variable domain (rest looked up from reference TRBV5-1 and TRBJ2-3): KAGVTQTPRYLIKTRGQQVTLSCSPISGHRSVSWYQQTPGQGLQFLFEYFSETQRNKGNFPGRFSGRQFSNSRSEMNVSTLELGDSALYLCASSNRGFTDTQYFGPGTRLTVL.

This clone came up a few times. The V and J genes are TRBV18 and TRBJ2-1; 8 bases fit TRBD2. Losses at the gene ends were 8 bases for V and 0 bases for J; bases not matched to a gene: 6. This CDR3 contains 15 residues. CDR1 and CDR2 (germline): KGHSH, LQKENI. The CDR3 loop reads CASLFSGSSYNEQFF. The CDR3 DNA follows: TGTGCCAGCCTTTTCAGCGGGAGCTCCTACAATGAGCAGTTCTTC.

The chain combines TRBV28 with TRBJ2-2; tentatively, D is TRBD2 (5 bases). Trimming removed 6 bases from V and 0 bases from J, with 11 bases in between. Per germline, CDR1 MDHEN and CDR2 SYDVKM. This CDR3 is 15 amino acids long. This chain's CDR3 is CASRSGTSNTGELFF. Here the CDR3 DNA reads TGTGCCAGCAGATCGGGAACTTCGAACACCGGGGAGCTGTTTTTT.

This clone has a handful of counts. The chain uses TRBV28 and TRBJ1-5; 7 positions match TRBD1. V shed 6 bases, J shed 6 bases, and the junction held 5 bases outside the gene matches. Germline V gene sequence: CDR1 MDHEN, CDR2 SYDVKM. The CDR3 contains 13 residues. Here the CDR3 DNA reads TGTGCCAGCAGGGAGGGGGCCGGTCAGCCCCAGCATTTT. As protein: CASREGAGQPQHF.